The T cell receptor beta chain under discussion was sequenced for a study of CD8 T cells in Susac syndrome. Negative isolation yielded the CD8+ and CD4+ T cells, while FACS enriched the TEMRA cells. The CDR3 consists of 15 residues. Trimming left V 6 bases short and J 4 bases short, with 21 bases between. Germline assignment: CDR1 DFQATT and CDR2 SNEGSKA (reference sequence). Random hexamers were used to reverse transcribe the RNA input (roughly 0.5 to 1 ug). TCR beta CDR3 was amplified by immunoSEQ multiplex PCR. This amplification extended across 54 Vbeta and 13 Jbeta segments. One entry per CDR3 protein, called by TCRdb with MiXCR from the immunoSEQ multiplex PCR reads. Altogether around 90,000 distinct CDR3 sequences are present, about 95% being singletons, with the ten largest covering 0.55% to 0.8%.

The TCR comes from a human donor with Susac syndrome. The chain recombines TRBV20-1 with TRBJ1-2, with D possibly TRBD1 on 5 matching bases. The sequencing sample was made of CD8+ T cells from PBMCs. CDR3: CSAPTAGTNLYGYTF. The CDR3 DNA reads TGCAGTGCCCCGACCGCCGGGACCAACCTCTATGGCTACACCTTC.